The 17 T cell receptor beta chains below were found in one sample sequenced in a study of shared clonotypes between healthy human individuals. Here immunoSEQ multiplex PCR was the method, and the copy in TCRdb shows in-frame clones only, minus some. The sample contains 780,000 or so clones, approximately 77% of which appear only once. Sequencing input: memory CD4+ T cells sorted from blood. Subset reported: CD45RA-negative fraction. Every receptor here comes from a woman between 25 and 40 years old in good health.

This chain links TRBV5-1 with TRBJ2-3, with D possibly being TRBD1 or TRBD2 (5 bases each). Germline values: CDR1 SGHRS, CDR2 YFSETQ. There are 14 residues in the CDR3. V lost 5 bases, J lost 2 bases, and 12 bases lay in between. The chain's CDR3 is CASRPRDLTDTQYF. As DNA, the CDR3 is TGCGCCAGCAGACCCCGGGACCTCACAGATACGCAGTATTTT.

This sequence joins TRBV19 and TRBJ1-5; D remains unclear. Germline V gene sequence: CDR1 LNHDA, CDR2 SQIVND (reference sequence). This CDR3 spans 15 amino acids. V was trimmed by 7 bases and J by 0 bases, leaving 13 bases between them. CDR3 in DNA: TGTGCCAGTAATACCCCTTCGGGTAGCAATCAGCCCCAGCATTTT. The encoded protein is CASNTPSGSNQPQHF.

The V gene is TRBV19, the J gene TRBJ1-1; D is possibly TRBD1 (5 bases). CDR1 is LNHDA and CDR2 is SQIVND in the germline V gene (reference sequence). V lost 3 bases and J lost 4, with 9 bases in between. The CDR3 consists of 13 residues. The CDR3 nucleotides read TGTGCCAGTAGTATGACAGAAGGCACTGAAGCTTTCTTT. It yields the protein CASSMTEGTEAFF.

V gene TRBV15 combines with J gene TRBJ2-5; 11 bases line up with TRBD2. This CDR3 spans 16 amino acids. Germline assignment: CDR1 LNHNV and CDR2 YYDKDF (reference sequence). J lost 6 bases, V lost 1 base, and 7 bases had no gene match. CDR3 DNA: TGTGCCACCAGCAGAGCAGGGACTAGCGGCAAGAAGACCCAGTACTTC. It yields the protein CATSRAGTSGKKTQYF.

The J gene is TRBJ2-1, the V gene TRBV19; 8 nucleotides match TRBD2. Trimming cost V 4 bases and J 8 bases; bases outside gene matches: 7. Germline V gives CDR1 LNHDA, CDR2 SQIVND (reference sequence). This CDR3 region has 14 residues. Written as DNA, the CDR3 is TGTGCCAGTAGTACTCAGCGGGAGCGGGATGAGCAGTTCTTC. Translating it yields CASSTQRERDEQFF.

The J gene is TRBJ1-2, the V gene TRBV5-6; no reliable D call. The CDR3 has 12 amino acids. Trimming removed 0 bases at V and 4 bases at J, with 4 bases between. The germline CDR1 and CDR2 sequences are SGHDT and YYEEEE. CDR3 amino acids: CASSLGLYGYTF. CDR3 sequence (DNA): TGTGCCAGCAGCTTGGGCCTCTATGGCTACACCTTC.

CDR3 amino acids: CASSPLSSVIYNEQFF. Written as DNA, the CDR3 is TGTGCCAGCTCACCACTATCTAGCGTGATCTACAATGAGCAGTTCTTC. This rearrangement joins TRBV18 to TRBJ2-1; a weak D match, TRBD2 (6 bases). The V end was cut by 1 base, the J end by 3 bases, with 13 bases between. CDR1 and CDR2 from the germline V gene are KGHSH and LQKENI. The CDR3 runs 16 residues. Drawing the rest from reference TRBV18 and TRBJ2-1, the complete variable domain is NAGVMQNPRHLVRRRGQEARLRCSPMKGHSHVYWYRQLPEEGLKFMVYLQKENIIDESGMPKERFSAEFPKEGPSILRIQQVVRGDSAAYFCASSPLSSVIYNEQFFGPGTRLTVL.

V usage is TRBV19 and J usage is TRBJ1-1, with D maybe TRBD1 (6 bases). CDR1 is LNHDA, CDR2 SQIVND, per germline (reference sequence). Trimming removed 9 bases from V and 3 bases from J, with 14 bases in between. The CDR3 is 13 amino acids. The CDR3 reads CASHGGRYTEAFF. CDR3 bases: TGTGCCAGCCATGGGGGGCGTTACACTGAAGCTTTCTTT.

This clone was counted between two and nine times. The chain combines TRBV2 with TRBJ2-2, with 7 bases that match TRBD1. Germline V gives CDR1 SNHLY, CDR2 FYNNEI. V was pared by 7 bases and J by 2 bases, with 4 bases of the junction left unmatched. The CDR3 is 14 amino acids. The CDR3 DNA reads as TGTGCCAGCAAAGAAGGGGGCAACACCGGGGAGCTGTTTTTT. Protein sequence: CASKEGGNTGELFF.

In its sample, this clone was seen once. The chain carries TRBV11-2 and TRBJ2-7; D may be TRBD2 (6 bases). V was clipped by 5 bases and J by 7 bases, with 18 bases between them. This CDR3 region has 14 residues. The germline CDR1 and CDR2 sequences are SGHAT and FQNNGV. This chain's CDR3 is CASSLWDGGQEQYF. CDR3 DNA: TGTGCCAGCAGCCTGTGGGATGGAGGGCAGGAGCAGTACTTC.

V gene TRBV6-5 combines with J gene TRBJ2-1, with a possible D match to TRBD2 (5 bases). V was clipped by 8 bases and J by 10 bases, with 15 bases between them. Germline CDR1 is MNHEY and CDR2 is SVGAGI. This CDR3 has 12 residues. Written as DNA, the CDR3 is TGTGCCAGCGGTCAGCGACGGGAAGAGCAGTTCTTC. Translated: CASGQRREEQFF.

DNA of the CDR3: TGCGCCAGCAGCGAAGATACCGGGACAGGGGGATTGTATGGCTACACCTTC. Translated, it gives CASSEDTGTGGLYGYTF. The chain joins TRBV5-1 to TRBJ1-2, with 11 bases aligning to TRBD1. The J segment lost 5 bases and the V segment lost 4 bases, leaving 13 bases of the junction unmatched. This CDR3 is built from 17 residues. The germline V gene encodes CDR1 SGHRS and CDR2 YFSETQ.

The rearrangement joins TRBV6-5 to TRBJ1-2; D is unresolved. The V and J ends lost 4 bases and 0 bases respectively, with 9 bases between them. Germline CDR1 reads MNHEY; CDR2 reads SVGAGI. The CDR3 has 14 residues. The CDR3 sequence is CASSFPDTNYGYTF. DNA for the CDR3: TGTGCCAGCAGTTTCCCAGACACTAACTATGGCTACACCTTC.

This chain connects TRBV7-8 to TRBJ2-2; D might be TRBD1 (6 bases). With 5 bases removed from V and 7 bases from J, the gap between germline ends came to 17 bases. This CDR3 is 15 amino acids long. Germline-derived CDR1 and CDR2 are SGHVS and FQNEAQ. The CDR3 loop is CASSLVGGSSGELFF. The DNA of the CDR3 is TGTGCCAGCAGCCTAGTTGGGGGCTCGAGCGGGGAGCTGTTTTTT.

This sequence joins TRBV7-6 and TRBJ2-5; D is unresolved. The length of the CDR3 is 12 residues. Germline V gene sequence: CDR1 SGHVS, CDR2 FNYEAQ. Trimming removed 5 bases at V and 5 bases at J, with 9 bases between. The CDR3 reads CASSLSLETQYF. CDR3 coding DNA: TGTGCCAGCAGCCTAAGCCTGGAGACCCAGTACTTC. The variable domain in full, completed from reference TRBV7-6 and TRBJ2-5, reads GAGVSQSPRYKVTKRGQDVALRCDPISGHVSLYWYRQALGQGPEFLTYFNYEAQQDKSGLPNDRFSAERPEGSISTLTIQRTEQRDSAMYRCASSLSLETQYFGPGTRLLVL.

The chain joins TRBV19 to TRBJ1-1, with 9 positions matching TRBD1. The CDR3 is made up of 15 amino acids. From germline, CDR1 is LNHDA and CDR2 SQIVND (reference sequence). J gave up 5 bases and V 4 bases, and 8 bases lay outside the gene matches. In nucleotides, the CDR3 is TGTGCCAGTAGTACCCAGGGACAGGGTGGGACTGAAGCTTTCTTT. Its translation: CASSTQGQGGTEAFF.

The chain carries TRBV19 and TRBJ2-5, with D perhaps TRBD1 (6 bases). The V gene's germline CDR1 is LNHDA and CDR2 SQIVND (reference sequence). This CDR3 has 14 amino acids. V gave up 5 bases and J gave up 7 bases, with 17 bases separating them. The CDR3: CASSDRPGAGTQYF. CDR3 nucleotides: TGTGCCAGTAGTGACCGACCAGGGGCGGGGACCCAGTACTTC.